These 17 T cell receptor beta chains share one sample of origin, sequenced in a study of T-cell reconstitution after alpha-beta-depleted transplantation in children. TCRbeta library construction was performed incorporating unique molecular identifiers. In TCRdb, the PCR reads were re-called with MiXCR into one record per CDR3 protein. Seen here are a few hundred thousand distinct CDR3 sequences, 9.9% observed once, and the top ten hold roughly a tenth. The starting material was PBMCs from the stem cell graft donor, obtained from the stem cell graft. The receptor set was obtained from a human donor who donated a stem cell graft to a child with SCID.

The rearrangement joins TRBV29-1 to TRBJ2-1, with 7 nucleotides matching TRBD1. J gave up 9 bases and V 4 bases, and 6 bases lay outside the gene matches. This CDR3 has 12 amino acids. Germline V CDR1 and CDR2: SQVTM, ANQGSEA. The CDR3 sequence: CSVVGTETEQFF. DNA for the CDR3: TGCAGCGTTGTAGGGACAGAAACTGAGCAGTTCTTC.

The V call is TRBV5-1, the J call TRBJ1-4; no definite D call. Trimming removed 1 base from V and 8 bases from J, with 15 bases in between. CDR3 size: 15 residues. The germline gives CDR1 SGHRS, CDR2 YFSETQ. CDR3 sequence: CASSLWRDPGEKLFF. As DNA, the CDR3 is TGCGCCAGCAGCTTGTGGAGGGATCCGGGGGAAAAACTGTTTTTT.

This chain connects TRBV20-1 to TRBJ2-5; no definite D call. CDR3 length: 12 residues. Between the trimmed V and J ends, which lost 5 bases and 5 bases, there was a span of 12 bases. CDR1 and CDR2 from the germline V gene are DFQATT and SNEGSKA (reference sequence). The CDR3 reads CSAEDLRETQYF. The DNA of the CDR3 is TGCAGTGCTGAAGACCTTAGGGAGACCCAGTACTTC.

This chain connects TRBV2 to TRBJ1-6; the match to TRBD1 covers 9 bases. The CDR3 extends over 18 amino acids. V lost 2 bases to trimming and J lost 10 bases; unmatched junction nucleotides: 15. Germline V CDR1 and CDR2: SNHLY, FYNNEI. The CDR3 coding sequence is TGTGCCAGCAGTGAAATTCGATCGGGACAGGGAATCTGGTCACCCCTCCACTTT. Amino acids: CASSEIRSGQGIWSPLHF. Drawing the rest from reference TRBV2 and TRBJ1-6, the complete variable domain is EPEVTQTPSHQVTQMGQEVILRCVPISNHLYFYWYRQILGQKVEFLVSFYNNEISEKSEIFDDQFSVERPDGSNFTLKIRSTKLEDSAMYFCASSEIRSGQGIWSPLHFGNGTRLTVT.

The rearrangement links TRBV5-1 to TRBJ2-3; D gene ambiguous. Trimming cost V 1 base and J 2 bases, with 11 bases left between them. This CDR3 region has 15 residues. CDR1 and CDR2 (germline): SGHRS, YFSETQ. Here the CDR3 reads CASSLFVPTTDTQYF. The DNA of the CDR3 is TGCGCCAGCAGCTTGTTTGTCCCGACCACAGATACGCAGTATTTT.

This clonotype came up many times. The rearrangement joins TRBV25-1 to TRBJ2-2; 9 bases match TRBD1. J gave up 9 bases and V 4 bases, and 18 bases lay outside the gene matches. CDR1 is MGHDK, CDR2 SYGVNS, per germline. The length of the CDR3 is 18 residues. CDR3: CASSGSRPGTGWNRELFF. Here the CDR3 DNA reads TGTGCCAGCAGTGGCTCCAGGCCCGGGACAGGGTGGAACCGGGAGCTGTTTTTT.

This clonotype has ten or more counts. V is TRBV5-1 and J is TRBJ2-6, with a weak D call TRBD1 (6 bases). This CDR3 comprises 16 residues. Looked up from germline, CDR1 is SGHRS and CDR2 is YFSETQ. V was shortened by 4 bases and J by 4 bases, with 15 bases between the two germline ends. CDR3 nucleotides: TGCGCCAGCAGCAAGCCAACAGGGACCGGGGCCAACGTCCTGACTTTC. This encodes CASSKPTGTGANVLTF.

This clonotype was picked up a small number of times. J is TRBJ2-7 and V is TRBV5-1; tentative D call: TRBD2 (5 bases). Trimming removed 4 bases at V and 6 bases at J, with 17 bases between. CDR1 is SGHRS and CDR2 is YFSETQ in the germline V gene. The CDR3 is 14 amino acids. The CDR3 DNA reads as TGCGCCAGCAGCATGGACTTTGGGGTCCTCGAGCAGTACTTC. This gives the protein CASSMDFGVLEQYF.

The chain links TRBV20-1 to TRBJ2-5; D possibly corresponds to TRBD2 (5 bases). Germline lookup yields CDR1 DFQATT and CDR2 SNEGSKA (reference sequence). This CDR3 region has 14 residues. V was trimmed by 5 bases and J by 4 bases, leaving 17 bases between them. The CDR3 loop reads CSAPNPSGLETQYF. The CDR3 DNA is TGCAGTGCTCCTAACCCCAGCGGTCTAGAGACCCAGTACTTC.

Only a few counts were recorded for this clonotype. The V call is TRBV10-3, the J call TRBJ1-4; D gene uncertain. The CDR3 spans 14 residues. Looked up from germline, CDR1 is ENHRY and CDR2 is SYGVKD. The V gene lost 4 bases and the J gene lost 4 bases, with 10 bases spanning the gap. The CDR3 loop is CAISVKQFNEKLFF. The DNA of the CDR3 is TGTGCCATCAGTGTTAAACAGTTTAATGAAAAACTGTTTTTT.

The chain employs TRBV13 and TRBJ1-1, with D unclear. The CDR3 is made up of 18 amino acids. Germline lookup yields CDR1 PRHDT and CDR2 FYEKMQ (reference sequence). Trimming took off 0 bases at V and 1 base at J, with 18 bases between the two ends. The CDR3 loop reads CASSLGGWSSSGNTEAFF. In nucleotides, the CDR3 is TGTGCCAGCAGCTTAGGCGGGTGGAGCAGTAGTGGGAACACTGAAGCTTTCTTT.

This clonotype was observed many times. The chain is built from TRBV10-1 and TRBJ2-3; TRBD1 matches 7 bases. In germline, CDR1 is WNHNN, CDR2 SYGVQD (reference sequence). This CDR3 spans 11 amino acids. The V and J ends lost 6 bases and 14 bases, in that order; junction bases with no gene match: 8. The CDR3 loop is CASSTGTAMYF. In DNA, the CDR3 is TGCGCCAGCAGCACCGGGACAGCCATGTATTTT.

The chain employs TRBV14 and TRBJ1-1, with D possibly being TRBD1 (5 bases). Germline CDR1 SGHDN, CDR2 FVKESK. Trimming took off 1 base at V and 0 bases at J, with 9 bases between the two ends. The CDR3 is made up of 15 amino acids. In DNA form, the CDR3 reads TGTGCCAGCAGCCAAGTAGACAGCATGAACACTGAAGCTTTCTTT. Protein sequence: CASSQVDSMNTEAFF.

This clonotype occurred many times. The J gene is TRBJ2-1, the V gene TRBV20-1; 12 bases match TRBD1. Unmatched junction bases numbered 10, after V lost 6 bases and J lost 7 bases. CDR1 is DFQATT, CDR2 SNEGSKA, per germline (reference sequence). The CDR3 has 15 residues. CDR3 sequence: CSAPLGDRGRNEQFF. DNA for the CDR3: TGCAGTGCCCCCCTAGGGGACAGGGGGCGTAATGAGCAGTTCTTC.

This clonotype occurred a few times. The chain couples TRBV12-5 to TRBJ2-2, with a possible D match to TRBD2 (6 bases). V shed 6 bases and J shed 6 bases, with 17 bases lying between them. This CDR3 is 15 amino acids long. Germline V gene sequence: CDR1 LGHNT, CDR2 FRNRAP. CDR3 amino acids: CASGERLRRAGELFF. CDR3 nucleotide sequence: TGTGCTAGTGGCGAACGGCTGCGGAGGGCCGGGGAGCTGTTTTTT.

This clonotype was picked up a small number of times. The CDR3, as DNA: TGTGCCAGCAGCCCCGTACTAGACAGCGCCTCCGGAAACACCATATATTTT. This translates into CASSPVLDSASGNTIYF. The chain recombines TRBV27 with TRBJ1-3; D might be TRBD1 (5 bases). CDR3 length equals 17 residues. Germline V gene lookup returns CDR1 MNHEY and CDR2 SMNVEV (reference sequence). V was pared by 6 bases and J by 4 bases, with 22 bases between.

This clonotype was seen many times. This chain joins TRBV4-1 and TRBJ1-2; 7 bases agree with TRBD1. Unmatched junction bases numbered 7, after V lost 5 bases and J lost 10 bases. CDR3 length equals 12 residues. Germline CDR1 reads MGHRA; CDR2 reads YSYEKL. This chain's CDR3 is CASSFGQADYTF. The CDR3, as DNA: TGCGCCAGCAGCTTCGGACAGGCTGACTACACCTTC.